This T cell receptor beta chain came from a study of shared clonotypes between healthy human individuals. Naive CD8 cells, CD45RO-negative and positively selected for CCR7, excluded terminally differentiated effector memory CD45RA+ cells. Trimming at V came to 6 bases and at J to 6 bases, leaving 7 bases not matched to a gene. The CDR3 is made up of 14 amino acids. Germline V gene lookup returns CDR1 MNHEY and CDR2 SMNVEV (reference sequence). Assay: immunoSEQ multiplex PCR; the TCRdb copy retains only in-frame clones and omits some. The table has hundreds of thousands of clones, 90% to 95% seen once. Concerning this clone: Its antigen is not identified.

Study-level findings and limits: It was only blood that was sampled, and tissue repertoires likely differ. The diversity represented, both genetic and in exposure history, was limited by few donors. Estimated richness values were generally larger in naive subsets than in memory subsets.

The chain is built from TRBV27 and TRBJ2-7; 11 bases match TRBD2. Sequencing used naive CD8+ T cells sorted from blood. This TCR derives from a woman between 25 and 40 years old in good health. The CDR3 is CASSLTSGTGEQYF. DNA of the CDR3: TGTGCCAGCAGCCTGACTAGCGGGACTGGCGAGCAGTACTTC.